The present entry profiles one T cell receptor (beta chain) with its context. The data are from a study of T cell repertoires in cytomegalovirus infection. TCRdb analysed the reads with MiXCR anew, one entry per CDR3 protein. The sample carries 350,000 to 500,000 distinct CDR3 sequences, approximately 31% recorded once. V lost 7 bases and J 3 bases, leaving 15 bases between the germline ends. The germline gives CDR1 SQVTM, CDR2 ANQGSEA. The CDR3 length is 13 residues. This sequence joins TRBV29-1 and TRBJ1-1, with D tentatively TRBD1 (6 bases). What was sequenced was PBMCs. The sequence was obtained from a human donor in good health (CMV status not recorded). Some clones in this sample may be carry-over from other donors' samples. The CDR3 reads CSASSHRDTEAFF. The CDR3 bases are TGCAGCGCCAGCTCCCACAGGGACACTGAAGCTTTCTTT. The full variable domain, in which reference TRBV29-1 and TRBJ1-1 provide the parts outside the CDR3, is SAVISQKPSRDICQRGTSLTIQCQVDSQVTMMFWYRQQPGQSLTLIATANQGSEATYESGFVIDKFPISRPNLTFSTLTVSNMSPEDSSIYLCSASSHRDTEAFFGQGTRLTVV.